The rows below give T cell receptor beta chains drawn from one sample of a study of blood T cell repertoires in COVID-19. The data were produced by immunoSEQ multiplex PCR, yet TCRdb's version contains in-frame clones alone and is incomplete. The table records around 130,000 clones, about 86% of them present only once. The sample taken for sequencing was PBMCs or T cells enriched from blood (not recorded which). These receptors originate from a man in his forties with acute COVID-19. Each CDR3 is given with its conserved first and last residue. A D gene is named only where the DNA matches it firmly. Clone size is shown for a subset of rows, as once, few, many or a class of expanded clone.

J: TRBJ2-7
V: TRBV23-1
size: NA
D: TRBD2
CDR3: CASRQREYEQYF
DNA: TGCGCCTCCCGACAGCGGGAGTACGAGCAGTACTTC

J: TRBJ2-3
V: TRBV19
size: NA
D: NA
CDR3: CASSIGGSDTQYF
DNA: TGTGCCAGTAGTATAGGAGGTTCAGATACGCAGTATTTT

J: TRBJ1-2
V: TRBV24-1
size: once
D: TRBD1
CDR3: CATSETGDGYTF
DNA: TGTGCCACCAGTGAAACAGGGGATGGCTACACCTTC

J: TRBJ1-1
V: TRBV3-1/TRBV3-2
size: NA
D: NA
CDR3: CASSQGGRMLNTEAFF
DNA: TGTGCCAGCAGCCAAGGGGGCAGAATGCTGAACACTGAAGCTTTCTTT

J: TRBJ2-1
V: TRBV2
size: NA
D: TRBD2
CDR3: CASLRLAGGYEQFF
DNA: TGTGCCAGCCTGAGACTAGCGGGGGGCTATGAGCAGTTCTTC

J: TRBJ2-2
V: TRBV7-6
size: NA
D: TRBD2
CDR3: CASSLDGLASGTGELFF
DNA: TGTGCCAGCAGCTTAGATGGACTAGCGTCGGGCACCGGGGAGCTGTTTTTT

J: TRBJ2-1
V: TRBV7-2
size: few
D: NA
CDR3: CASSSLGSFANEQFF
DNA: TGTGCCAGCAGCTCCCTCGGGAGTTTCGCCAATGAGCAGTTCTTC

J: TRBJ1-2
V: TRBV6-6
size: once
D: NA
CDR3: CASSYQEVREVGGYTF
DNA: TGTGCCAGCAGTTATCAGGAGGTCAGGGAGGTCGGTGGCTACACCTTC

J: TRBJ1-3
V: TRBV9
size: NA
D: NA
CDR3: CASSVDQGRNTIYF
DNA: TGTGCCAGCAGCGTAGACCAGGGGCGAAACACCATATATTTT

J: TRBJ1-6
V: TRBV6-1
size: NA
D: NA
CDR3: CASSETLFSYNSPLHF
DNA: TGTGCCAGCAGTGAGACACTCTTCTCCTATAATTCACCCCTCCACTTT

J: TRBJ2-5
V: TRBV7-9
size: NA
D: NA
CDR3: CASSPQGQETQYF
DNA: TGTGCCAGCAGCCCCCAGGGACAAGAGACCCAGTACTTC

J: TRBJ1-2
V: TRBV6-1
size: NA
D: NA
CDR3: CASSELIWPWGYTF
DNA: TGTGCCAGCAGTGAATTAATTTGGCCATGGGGCTACACCTTC

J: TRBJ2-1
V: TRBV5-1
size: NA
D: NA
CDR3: CASRRRSYNEQFF
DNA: TGCGCCAGCAGAAGGAGATCCTACAATGAGCAGTTCTTC

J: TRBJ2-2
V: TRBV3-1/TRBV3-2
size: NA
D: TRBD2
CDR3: CASSQGGTGELFF
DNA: TGTGCCAGCAGCCAGGGGGGGACCGGGGAGCTGTTTTTT

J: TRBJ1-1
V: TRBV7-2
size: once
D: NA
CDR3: CASSKRQAVTEAFF
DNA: TGTGCCAGCAGCAAAAGACAGGCGGTCACTGAAGCTTTCTTT

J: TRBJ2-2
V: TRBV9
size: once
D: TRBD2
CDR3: CASTELAANTGELFF
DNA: TGTGCCAGCACCGAGCTAGCGGCGAACACCGGGGAGCTGTTTTTT

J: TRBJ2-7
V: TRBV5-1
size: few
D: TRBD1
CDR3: CASGRQTGINEQYF
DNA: TGCGCCAGCGGCCGCCAGACAGGGATCAACGAGCAGTACTTC

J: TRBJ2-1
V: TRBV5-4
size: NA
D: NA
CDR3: CASSLGRMDEQFF
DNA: TGTGCCAGCAGCTTAGGGAGGATGGATGAGCAGTTCTTC

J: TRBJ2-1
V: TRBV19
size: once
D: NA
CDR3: CASSIPGQGGGNEQFF
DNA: TGTGCCAGTAGTATACCGGGTCAGGGGGGCGGCAATGAGCAGTTCTTC

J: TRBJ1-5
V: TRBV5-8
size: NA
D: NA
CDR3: CASSRQSNQPQHF
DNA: TGTGCCAGCAGTCGACAGAGCAATCAGCCCCAGCATTTT

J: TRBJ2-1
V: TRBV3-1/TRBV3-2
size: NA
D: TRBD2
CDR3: CASSQDPPGGVYNEQFF
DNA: TGTGCCAGCAGCCAAGATCCCCCGGGGGGGGTATACAATGAGCAGTTCTTC

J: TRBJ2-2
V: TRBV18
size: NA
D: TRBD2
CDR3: CASSPPASGGNTGELFF
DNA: TGTGCCAGCTCACCACCGGCTAGCGGGGGAAACACCGGGGAGCTGTTTTTT

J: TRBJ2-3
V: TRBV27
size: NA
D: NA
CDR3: CASSSPYTDTQYF
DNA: TGTGCCAGCAGTTCCCCCTACACAGATACGCAGTATTTT

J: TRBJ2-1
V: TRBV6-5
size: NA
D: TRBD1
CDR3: CASSFTGTALYNEQFF
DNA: TGTGCCAGCAGTTTCACCGGGACAGCTCTTTACAATGAGCAGTTCTTC

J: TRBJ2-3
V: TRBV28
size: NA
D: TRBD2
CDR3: CASSLLERGGGDTQYF
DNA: TGTGCCAGCAGTCTACTTGAGCGGGGGGGCGGAGATACGCAGTATTTT

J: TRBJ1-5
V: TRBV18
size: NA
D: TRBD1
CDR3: CASSQGAVRNQPQHF
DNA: TGTGCCAGCTCACAGGGGGCAGTACGCAATCAGCCCCAGCATTTT

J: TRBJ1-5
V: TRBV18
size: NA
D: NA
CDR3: CASSSRGSNQPQHF
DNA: TGTGCCAGCTCAAGTAGGGGAAGCAATCAGCCCCAGCATTTT

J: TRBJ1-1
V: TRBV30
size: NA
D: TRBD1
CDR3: CAWSPGTVKAFF
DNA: TGTGCCTGGAGTCCGGGGACAGTGAAAGCTTTCTTT